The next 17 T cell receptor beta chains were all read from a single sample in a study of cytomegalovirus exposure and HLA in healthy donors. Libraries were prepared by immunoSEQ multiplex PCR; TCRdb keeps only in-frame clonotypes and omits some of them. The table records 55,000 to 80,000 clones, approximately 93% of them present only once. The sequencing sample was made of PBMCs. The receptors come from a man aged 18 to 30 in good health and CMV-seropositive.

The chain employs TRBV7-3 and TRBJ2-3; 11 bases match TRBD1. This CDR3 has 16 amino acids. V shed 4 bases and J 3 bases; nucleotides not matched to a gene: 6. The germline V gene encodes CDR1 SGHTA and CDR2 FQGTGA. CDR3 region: CASSSVRDRGTDTQYF. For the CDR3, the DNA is TGTGCCAGCAGCTCGGTACGGGACAGGGGGACAGATACGCAGTATTTT. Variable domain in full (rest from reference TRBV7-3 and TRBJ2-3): GAGVSQTPSNKVTEKGKYVELRCDPISGHTALYWYRQSLGQGPEFLIYFQGTGAADDSGLPNDRFFAVRPEGSVSTLKIQRTERGDSAVYLCASSSVRDRGTDTQYFGPGTRLTVL.

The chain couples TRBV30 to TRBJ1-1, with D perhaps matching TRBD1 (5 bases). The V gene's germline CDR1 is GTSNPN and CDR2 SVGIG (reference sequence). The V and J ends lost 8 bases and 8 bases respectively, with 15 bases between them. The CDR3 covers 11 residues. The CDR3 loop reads CALRAVREAFF. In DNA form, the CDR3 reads TGTGCCCTCAGGGCCGTGAGGGAAGCTTTCTTT.

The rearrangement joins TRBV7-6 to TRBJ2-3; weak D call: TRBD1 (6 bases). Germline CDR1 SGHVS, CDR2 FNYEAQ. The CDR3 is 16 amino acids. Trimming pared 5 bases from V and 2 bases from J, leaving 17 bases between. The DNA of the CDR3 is TGTGCCAGCAGCCTAACAGGGTTCGGATACACAGATACGCAGTATTTT. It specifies CASSLTGFGYTDTQYF.

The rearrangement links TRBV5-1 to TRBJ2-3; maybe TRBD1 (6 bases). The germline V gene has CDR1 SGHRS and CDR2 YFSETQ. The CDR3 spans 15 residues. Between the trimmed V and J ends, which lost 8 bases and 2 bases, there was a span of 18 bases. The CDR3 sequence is CASSPDGQNTDTQYF. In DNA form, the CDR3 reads TGCGCCAGTTCGCCTGACGGACAGAACACAGATACGCAGTATTTT. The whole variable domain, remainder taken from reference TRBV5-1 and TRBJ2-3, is KAGVTQTPRYLIKTRGQQVTLSCSPISGHRSVSWYQQTPGQGLQFLFEYFSETQRNKGNFPGRFSGRQFSNSRSEMNVSTLELGDSALYLCASSPDGQNTDTQYFGPGTRLTVL.

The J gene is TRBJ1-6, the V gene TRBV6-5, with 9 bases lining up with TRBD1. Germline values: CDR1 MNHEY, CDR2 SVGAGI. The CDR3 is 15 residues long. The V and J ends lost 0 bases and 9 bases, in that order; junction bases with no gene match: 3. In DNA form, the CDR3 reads TGTGCCAGCAGTTACTCGATGACAGGGGGTTCACCCCTCCACTTT. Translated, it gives CASSYSMTGGSPLHF.

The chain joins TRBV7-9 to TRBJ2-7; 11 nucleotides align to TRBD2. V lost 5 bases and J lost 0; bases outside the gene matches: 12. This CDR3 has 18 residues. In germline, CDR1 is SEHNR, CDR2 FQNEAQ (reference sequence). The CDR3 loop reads CASSRGLAGNSSSYEQYF. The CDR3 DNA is TGTGCCAGCAGCCGAGGACTAGCGGGCAATTCTAGCTCCTACGAGCAGTACTTC.

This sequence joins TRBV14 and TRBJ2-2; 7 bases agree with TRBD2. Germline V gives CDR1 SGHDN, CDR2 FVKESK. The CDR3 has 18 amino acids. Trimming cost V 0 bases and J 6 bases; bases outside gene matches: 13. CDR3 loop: CASSQEALQAGLSGELFF. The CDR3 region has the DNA TGTGCCAGCAGCCAAGAGGCCCTCCAAGCGGGGTTGTCCGGGGAGCTGTTTTTT.

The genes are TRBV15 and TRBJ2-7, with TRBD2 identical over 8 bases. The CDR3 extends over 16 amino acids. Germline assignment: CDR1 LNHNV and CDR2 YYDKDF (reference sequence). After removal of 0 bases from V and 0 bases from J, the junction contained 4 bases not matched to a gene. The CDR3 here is CATSRDPSGSSYEQYF. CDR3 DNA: TGTGCCACCAGCAGAGATCCCAGCGGGAGCTCCTACGAGCAGTACTTC.

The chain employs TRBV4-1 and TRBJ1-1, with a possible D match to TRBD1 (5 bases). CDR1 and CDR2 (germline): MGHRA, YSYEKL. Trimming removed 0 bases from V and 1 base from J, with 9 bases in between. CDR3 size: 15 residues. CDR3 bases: TGCGCCAGCAGCCAAGAGAACAGGAGGAACACTGAAGCTTTCTTT. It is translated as CASSQENRRNTEAFF.

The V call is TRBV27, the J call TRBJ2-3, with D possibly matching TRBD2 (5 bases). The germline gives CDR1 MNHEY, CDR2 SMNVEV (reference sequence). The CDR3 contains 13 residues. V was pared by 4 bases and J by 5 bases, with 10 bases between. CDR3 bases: TGTGCCAGCAGTTACATGGCGGGAGATACGCAGTATTTT. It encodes CASSYMAGDTQYF.

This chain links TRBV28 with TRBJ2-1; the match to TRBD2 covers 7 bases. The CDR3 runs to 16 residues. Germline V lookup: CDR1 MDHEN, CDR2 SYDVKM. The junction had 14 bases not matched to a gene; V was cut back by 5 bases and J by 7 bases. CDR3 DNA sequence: TGTGCCAGCAGTGCTATAGCGGCCCCGGGGGGAAATGAGCAGTTCTTC. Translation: CASSAIAAPGGNEQFF.

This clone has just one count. Written as DNA, the CDR3 is TGTGCCAGCGGGCAACGCACAGATACGCAGTATTTT. This encodes CASGQRTDTQYF. The rearrangement joins TRBV27 to TRBJ2-3; D is unresolved. V dropped 8 bases and J dropped 1 base, with 7 bases sitting between them. This CDR3 is 12 amino acids long. Germline V gene data show CDR1 as MNHEY and CDR2 as SMNVEV (reference sequence).

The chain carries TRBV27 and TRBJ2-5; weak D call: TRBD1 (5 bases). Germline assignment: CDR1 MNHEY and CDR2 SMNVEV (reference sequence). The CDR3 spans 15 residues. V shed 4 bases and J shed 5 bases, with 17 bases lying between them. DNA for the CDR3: TGTGCCAGCAGTTCCAACCCCCCCAGGGCGGAGACCCAGTACTTC. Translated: CASSSNPPRAETQYF.

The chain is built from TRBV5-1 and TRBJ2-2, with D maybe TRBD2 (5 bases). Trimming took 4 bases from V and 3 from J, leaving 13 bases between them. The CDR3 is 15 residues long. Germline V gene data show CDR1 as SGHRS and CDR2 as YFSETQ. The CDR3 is CASSPETTDTGELFF. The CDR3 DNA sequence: TGCGCCAGCAGCCCCGAGACTACCGACACCGGGGAGCTGTTTTTT.

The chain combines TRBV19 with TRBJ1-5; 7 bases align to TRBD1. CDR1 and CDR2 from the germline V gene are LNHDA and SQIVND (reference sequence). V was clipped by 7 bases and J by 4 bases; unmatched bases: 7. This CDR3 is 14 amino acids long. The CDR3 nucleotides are TGTGCCAGTACTAATAGGACAGGAAATCAGCCCCAGCATTTT. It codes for CASTNRTGNQPQHF.

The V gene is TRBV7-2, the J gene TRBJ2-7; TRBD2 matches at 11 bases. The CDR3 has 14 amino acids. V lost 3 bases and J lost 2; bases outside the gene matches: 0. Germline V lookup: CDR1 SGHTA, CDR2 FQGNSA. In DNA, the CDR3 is TGTGCCAGCAGCTTGGGACTAGCGGCCTACGAGCAGTACTTC. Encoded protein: CASSLGLAAYEQYF.

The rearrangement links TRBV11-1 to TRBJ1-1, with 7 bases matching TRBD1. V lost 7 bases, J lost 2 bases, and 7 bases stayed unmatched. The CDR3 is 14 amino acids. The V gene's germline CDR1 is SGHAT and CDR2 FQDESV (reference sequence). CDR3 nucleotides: TGTGCCAGCAAACCCGGGACAGCTAACACTGAAGCTTTCTTT. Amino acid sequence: CASKPGTANTEAFF. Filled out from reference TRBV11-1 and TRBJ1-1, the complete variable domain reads EAEVAQSPRYKITEKSQAVAFWCDPISGHATLYWYRQILGQGPELLVQFQDESVVDDSQLPKDRFSAERLKGVDSTLKIQPAELGDSAMYLCASKPGTANTEAFFGQGTRLTVV.